Listed here are 32 T cell receptor beta chains from one sample, sequenced in a study of blood T cell repertoires in COVID-19. TCRdb keeps only in-frame clones here, not all; method: immunoSEQ multiplex PCR. The data show approximately 240,000 clones, roughly 81% seen once. Sequences were obtained from peripheral blood. The source of these receptors is a man aged 45-65 years who had recovered from COVID-19.

V gene TRBV6-5 combines with J gene TRBJ2-7; 11 nucleotides line up with TRBD2. After removal of 0 bases from V and 7 bases from J, the junction contained 5 bases not matched to a gene. Germline assignment: CDR1 MNHEY and CDR2 SVGAGI. The CDR3 runs 15 residues. CDR3 bases: TGTGCCAGCAGTTACTCGGGTAGCGGGAGGGTTGAGCAGTACTTC. As protein: CASSYSGSGRVEQYF.

This clone was picked up a small number of times. The V and J genes are TRBV11-2 and TRBJ2-2, with 7 bases lining up with TRBD1. Germline CDR1 is SGHAT and CDR2 is FQNNGV. V lost 4 bases, J lost 4 bases, and 6 bases stayed unmatched. The CDR3 consists of 15 residues. The CDR3 region has the DNA TGTGCCAGCAGCTACTGGACAGGAGGCACCGGGGAGCTGTTTTTT. It specifies CASSYWTGGTGELFF. Full variable domain (missing parts from reference TRBV11-2 and TRBJ2-2): EAGVAQSPRYKIIEKRQSVAFWCNPISGHATLYWYQQILGQGPKLLIQFQNNGVVDDSQLPKDRFSAERLKGVDSTLKIQPAKLEDSAVYLCASSYWTGGTGELFFGEGSRLTVL.

This chain connects TRBV18 to TRBJ1-1, with TRBD1 identical over 12 bases. The CDR3 is made up of 17 amino acids. J was trimmed by 7 bases and V by 4 bases; bases with no gene match: 13. Looked up from germline, CDR1 is KGHSH and CDR2 is LQKENI. The CDR3 sequence is CASSLSGTGGAYGEAFF. In DNA, the CDR3 is TGTGCCAGCTCACTCTCCGGGACAGGGGGCGCCTATGGTGAAGCTTTCTTT.

The chain carries TRBV11-2 and TRBJ1-2; 9 bases agree with TRBD1. V was clipped by 6 bases and J by 5 bases; unmatched bases: 4. CDR3 length equals 13 residues. Germline lookup yields CDR1 SGHAT and CDR2 FQNNGV. The CDR3 DNA reads TGTGCCAGCAGTACACAGGGGGCGTATGGCTACACCTTC. It is translated as CASSTQGAYGYTF.

This clone occurred once. The chain links TRBV10-3 to TRBJ2-7; 8 bases map to TRBD1. Trimming cost V 9 bases and J 3 bases; bases outside gene matches: 10. Per germline, CDR1 ENHRY and CDR2 SYGVKD. This CDR3 contains 14 residues. The CDR3 nucleotides read TGTGCCATAAGTACCGGGACAGGCTACTACGAGCAGTACTTC. Protein sequence: CAISTGTGYYEQYF.

The genes are TRBV7-9 and TRBJ2-1; D is unclear. V lost 7 bases to trimming and J lost 3 bases, with 7 bases between them. CDR1 and CDR2 (germline): SEHNR, FQNEAQ (reference sequence). The CDR3 totals 12 residues. DNA of the CDR3: TGTGCCAGCATCGAGGTCTACAATGAGCAGTTCTTC. Translation gives CASIEVYNEQFF.

This clone has just one count. V gene TRBV7-9 combines with J gene TRBJ2-7; 7 bases are a match to TRBD2. The germline V gene encodes CDR1 SEHNR and CDR2 FQNEAQ (reference sequence). After removal of 5 bases from V and 6 bases from J, the junction contained 4 bases not matched to a gene. The CDR3 is made up of 12 amino acids. CDR3: CASSGPSGEQYF. The CDR3, as DNA: TGTGCCAGCAGCGGGCCTAGCGGCGAGCAGTACTTC. The full variable domain, its missing parts supplied by reference TRBV7-9 and TRBJ2-7, is DTGVSQNPRHKITKRGQNVTFRCDPISEHNRLYWYRQTLGQGPEFLTYFQNEAQLEKSRLLSDRFSAERPKGSFSTLEIQRTEQGDSAMYLCASSGPSGEQYFGPGTRLTVT.

V usage is TRBV9 and J usage is TRBJ1-1; D remains ambiguous. V was cut by 2 bases and J by 1 base, with 9 bases left in between. Germline CDR1 and CDR2: SGDLS and YYNGEE. CDR3 length equals 14 residues. CDR3 sequence (DNA): TGTGCCAGCAGCGTTGGGCAGAGGAACACTGAAGCTTTCTTT. It yields the protein CASSVGQRNTEAFF.

V gene TRBV4-1 combines with J gene TRBJ2-1; 11 nucleotides match TRBD2. This CDR3 region has 17 residues. Trimming at V came to 0 bases and at J to 9 bases, leaving 10 bases not matched to a gene. Germline V lookup: CDR1 MGHRA, CDR2 YSYEKL. The CDR3 spells CASSQDPTVAGGGEQFF. Written as DNA, the CDR3 is TGCGCCAGCAGCCAAGATCCCACAGTAGCGGGAGGGGGTGAGCAGTTCTTC.

The chain carries TRBV4-1 and TRBJ1-1; D is unresolved. Germline V gene lookup returns CDR1 MGHRA and CDR2 YSYEKL. The CDR3 length is 14 residues. V lost 2 bases, J lost 4 bases, and 11 bases lay in between. The CDR3 protein is CASSQRGAGTEAFF. The CDR3 DNA follows: TGCGCCAGCAGCCAAAGAGGAGCGGGCACTGAAGCTTTCTTT.

V is TRBV3-1 (or the pseudogene TRBV3-2) and J is TRBJ2-7; D not certain. Trimming pared 2 bases from V and 4 bases from J, leaving 6 bases between. This CDR3 comprises 12 residues. Germline values: CDR1 LGHDT, CDR2 YNNKEL (reference sequence). CDR3 amino acids: CASSQRRYEQYF. In DNA, the CDR3 is TGTGCCAGCAGCCAACGCAGGTACGAGCAGTACTTC.

J is TRBJ2-1 and V is TRBV11-3; the D gene is possibly TRBD2 (5 bases). Germline lookup yields CDR1 SGHNT and CDR2 YENEEA. Trimming removed 1 base from V and 8 bases from J, with 9 bases in between. The CDR3 contains 13 residues. The CDR3 bases are TGTGCCAGCAGCTTAGTGGGGAGCGATGAGCAGTTCTTC. It encodes CASSLVGSDEQFF. The complete variable domain, with remaining parts taken from reference TRBV11-3 and TRBJ2-1, reads EAGVVQSPRYKIIEKKQPVAFWCNPISGHNTLYWYLQNLGQGPELLIRYENEEAVDDSQLPKDRFSAERLKGVDSTLKIQPAELGDSAVYLCASSLVGSDEQFFGPGTRLTVL.

The genes are TRBV28 and TRBJ1-1, with unresolved D. Per the germline V gene, CDR1 is MDHEN and CDR2 is SYDVKM. Trimming cost V 3 bases and J 0 bases, with 5 bases left between them. The length of the CDR3 is 13 residues. DNA for the CDR3: TGTGCCAGCAGTTTCGTCCTGAACACTGAAGCTTTCTTT. Its protein product is CASSFVLNTEAFF.

The chain is built from TRBV11-2 and TRBJ2-2; TRBD1 agrees at 8 bases. CDR1 and CDR2 from the germline V gene are SGHAT and FQNNGV. V was clipped by 6 bases and J by 0 bases; unmatched bases: 6. CDR3 length: 16 residues. CDR3: CASRLQGVSNTGELFF. The CDR3 DNA is TGTGCCAGCAGACTACAGGGGGTTTCGAACACCGGGGAGCTGTTTTTT.

J is TRBJ2-3 and V is TRBV29-1; 8 bases agree with TRBD1. The CDR3 extends over 15 amino acids. The ends lost 3 bases at V and 4 bases at J; junction bases unmatched: 9. Germline CDR1 reads SQVTM; CDR2 reads ANQGSEA. The CDR3 protein is CSVEGTGGGADTQYF. As DNA, the CDR3 is TGCAGCGTTGAGGGTACAGGGGGAGGTGCAGATACGCAGTATTTT.

This clone was detected a few times. The CDR3 DNA is TGTGCCAGCAGCTCCACGACAGGGAGATTATATGGCTACACCTTC. This encodes CASSSTTGRLYGYTF. The V gene is TRBV5-6, the J gene TRBJ1-2, with 7 bases fitting TRBD1. The CDR3 consists of 15 residues. Trimming took 3 bases from V and 5 from J; bases not matched to a gene: 10. Germline CDR1 is SGHDT and CDR2 is YYEEEE. The variable domain in full, completed from reference TRBV5-6 and TRBJ1-2, reads DAGVTQSPTHLIKTRGQQVTLRCSPKSGHDTVSWYQQALGQGPQFIFQYYEEEERQRGNFPDRFSGHQFPNYSSELNVNALLLGDSALYLCASSSTTGRLYGYTFGSGTRLTVV.

This chain links TRBV7-8 with TRBJ2-6; D is unclear. The V end was cut by 3 bases, the J end by 0 bases, with 12 bases between. Germline V gene lookup returns CDR1 SGHVS and CDR2 FQNEAQ. The CDR3 extends over 17 amino acids. In DNA form, the CDR3 reads TGTGCCAGCAGCTTGATGGGCCTACTCTCTGGGGCCAACGTCCTGACTTTC. It specifies CASSLMGLLSGANVLTF.

In this sample, this clone turned up a few times. The rearrangement joins TRBV5-1 to TRBJ1-3; TRBD1 agrees at 7 bases. Germline CDR1 and CDR2: SGHRS and YFSETQ. V dropped 4 bases and J dropped 0; count of bases not matched to a gene: 1. The CDR3 length is 14 residues. This CDR3 is CASSTGASGNTIYF. The CDR3 bases are TGCGCCAGCAGCACAGGGGCCTCTGGAAACACCATATATTTT. The entire variable domain, with the rest obtained from reference TRBV5-1 and TRBJ1-3, is as follows: KAGVTQTPRYLIKTRGQQVTLSCSPISGHRSVSWYQQTPGQGLQFLFEYFSETQRNKGNFPGRFSGRQFSNSRSEMNVSTLELGDSALYLCASSTGASGNTIYFGEGSWLTVV.

The chain combines TRBV28 with TRBJ2-1; 7 bases map to TRBD2. Trimming at V came to 8 bases and at J to 4 bases, leaving 5 bases not matched to a gene. The germline V gene encodes CDR1 MDHEN and CDR2 SYDVKM. This CDR3 contains 13 residues. The CDR3 region has the DNA TGTGCCAGCCGGGCTAGCGGATACAATGAGCAGTTCTTC. Its protein is CASRASGYNEQFF. The complete variable domain, with remaining parts taken from reference TRBV28 and TRBJ2-1, reads DVKVTQSSRYLVKRTGEKVFLECVQDMDHENMFWYRQDPGLGLRLIYFSYDVKMKEKGDIPEGYSVSREKKERFSLILESASTNQTSMYLCASRASGYNEQFFGPGTRLTVL.

The chain couples TRBV6-2 or TRBV6-3 to TRBJ2-7, with 7 bases that match TRBD1. Trimming took 5 bases from V and 1 from J; bases not matched to a gene: 14. The germline V gene encodes CDR1 MNHEY and CDR2 SVGEGT. This CDR3 spans 17 amino acids. CDR3: CASSTHQRGRGSYEQYF. The CDR3 DNA reads as TGTGCCAGCAGTACCCACCAGAGGGGGCGAGGTTCCTACGAGCAGTACTTC.

The J gene is TRBJ1-1, the V gene TRBV12-3 or TRBV12-4, with TRBD1 matching 7 bases. CDR3 length equals 11 residues. V gave up 10 bases and J gave up 10 bases; unmatched junction bases: 9. CDR3 sequence (DNA): TGTGCCACCTCAAACTACAGGGGAGCTTTCTTT. Translating it yields CATSNYRGAFF.

The chain combines TRBV25-1 with TRBJ2-1; TRBD1 is a possible D gene (5 bases). Trimming stripped 3 bases from V and 4 bases from J, with 10 bases between. From germline, CDR1 is MGHDK and CDR2 SYGVNS. CDR3 length: 14 amino acids. CDR3 loop: CASSDRTFYNEQFF. CDR3 nucleotides: TGTGCCAGCAGTGACCGGACATTTTACAATGAGCAGTTCTTC.

This clone was observed a handful of times. The rearrangement joins TRBV6-5 to TRBJ2-7; the match to TRBD2 covers 8 bases. The J segment lost 4 bases and the V segment lost 6 bases, leaving 8 bases of the junction unmatched. From germline, CDR1 is MNHEY and CDR2 SVGAGI. The CDR3 extends over 14 amino acids. CDR3 loop: CASRTSLAAYEQYF. The CDR3 region has the DNA TGTGCCAGCAGGACGTCACTAGCGGCTTACGAGCAGTACTTC.

The sample holds a few counts of this clone. The chain is built from TRBV11-3 and TRBJ1-6; D is unresolved. The germline V gene encodes CDR1 SGHNT and CDR2 YENEEA. Trimming took off 1 base at V and 8 bases at J, with 6 bases between the two ends. The CDR3 runs to 13 residues. CDR3 in DNA: TGTGCCAGCAGCTTAGCGGGTCATTCACCCCTCCACTTT. It yields the protein CASSLAGHSPLHF.

This chain connects TRBV15 to TRBJ2-4; 12 bases match TRBD2. The CDR3 totals 18 residues. The V gene end was trimmed by 3 bases and the J gene end by 6 bases; junction bases not matched to a gene: 12. Germline-derived CDR1 and CDR2 are LNHNV and YYDKDF (reference sequence). CDR3 coding DNA: TGTGCCACCAGCAGCCTCGGGACTAGCGGGTGGAGGGTAAACATTCAGTACTTC. The encoded protein is CATSSLGTSGWRVNIQYF.

The rearrangement joins TRBV3-1 (or the pseudogene TRBV3-2) to TRBJ1-2; 12 bases match TRBD1. The CDR3 totals 15 residues. CDR1 is LGHDT and CDR2 is YNNKEL in the germline V gene (reference sequence). V was pared by 4 bases and J by 8 bases, with 8 bases of the junction left unmatched. The CDR3 protein is CASSPTGQGARGYTF. The DNA for the CDR3 is TGTGCCAGCAGCCCTACGGGACAGGGGGCGCGGGGCTACACCTTC.

This chain joins TRBV2 and TRBJ2-6, with 11 bases matching TRBD2. There are 18 residues in the CDR3. CDR1 is SNHLY and CDR2 is FYNNEI in the germline V gene. The trim removed 5 bases at V and 0 bases at J, leaving 6 bases unmatched. The CDR3 nucleotides are TGTGCCAGCAGTTATTTAGCGGGAGGGCCCTCTGGGGCCAACGTCCTGACTTTC. Translating it yields CASSYLAGGPSGANVLTF. Variable domain in full (rest from reference TRBV2 and TRBJ2-6): EPEVTQTPSHQVTQMGQEVILRCVPISNHLYFYWYRQILGQKVEFLVSFYNNEISEKSEIFDDQFSVERPDGSNFTLKIRSTKLEDSAMYFCASSYLAGGPSGANVLTFGAGSRLTVL.

The V call is TRBV7-2, the J call TRBJ2-2; TRBD2 matches at 14 bases. Trimming at V came to 1 base and at J to 5 bases, leaving 6 bases not matched to a gene. CDR1 and CDR2 from the germline V gene are SGHTA and FQGNSA. This CDR3 region has 18 residues. The CDR3 DNA reads as TGTGCCAGCAGCTTAGTGACTAGCGGGAGGGGGAGGACCGGGGAGCTGTTTTTT. Encoded protein: CASSLVTSGRGRTGELFF.

The gene calls are TRBV18 and TRBJ2-1, with 8 bases fitting TRBD2. The CDR3 runs to 15 residues. Trimming at V came to 5 bases and at J to 2 bases, leaving 5 bases not matched to a gene. CDR1 KGHSH and CDR2 LQKENI come from the germline V gene. The CDR3 bases are TGTGCCAGCTCAACAGGACTAGCTACCTACAATGAGCAGTTCTTC. Its protein product is CASSTGLATYNEQFF. The whole variable domain, filled in from reference TRBV18 and TRBJ2-1, reads NAGVMQNPRHLVRRRGQEARLRCSPMKGHSHVYWYRQLPEEGLKFMVYLQKENIIDESGMPKERFSAEFPKEGPSILRIQQVVRGDSAAYFCASSTGLATYNEQFFGPGTRLTVL.

CDR3 DNA: TGTGCCAGCAGTCCCCGACAAGTGCCGGAAAAACTGTTTTTT. This translates into CASSPRQVPEKLFF. The gene calls are TRBV27 and TRBJ1-4; D gene unclear. The CDR3 contains 14 residues. The V gene lost 5 bases and the J gene lost 8 bases, with 15 bases spanning the gap. Per the germline V gene, CDR1 is MNHEY and CDR2 is SMNVEV (reference sequence). Looking up the rest from reference TRBV27 and TRBJ1-4 gives the full variable domain: EAQVTQNPRYLITVTGKKLTVTCSQNMNHEYMSWYRQDPGLGLRQIYYSMNVEVTDKGDVPEGYKVSRKEKRNFPLILESPSPNQTSLYFCASSPRQVPEKLFFGSGTQLSVL.

The chain is built from TRBV29-1 and TRBJ1-2; possible D gene TRBD1, 5 bases. Trimming removed 6 bases at V and 2 bases at J, with 10 bases between. The CDR3 has 12 amino acids. Germline V gene sequence: CDR1 SQVTM, CDR2 ANQGSEA. The CDR3 region has the DNA TGCAGCGTCGGTCCAGGGAACTATGGCTACACCTTC. Its translation: CSVGPGNYGYTF.

This chain connects TRBV28 to TRBJ1-1; TRBD1 is a possible D gene (6 bases). V was pared by 6 bases and J by 8 bases, with 10 bases between. This CDR3 is 11 amino acids long. The germline V gene encodes CDR1 MDHEN and CDR2 SYDVKM. CDR3 sequence: CASSKTGEAFF. CDR3 nucleotide sequence: TGTGCCAGCAGCAAAACAGGGGAAGCTTTCTTT. Full variable domain (missing parts from reference TRBV28 and TRBJ1-1): DVKVTQSSRYLVKRTGEKVFLECVQDMDHENMFWYRQDPGLGLRLIYFSYDVKMKEKGDIPEGYSVSREKKERFSLILESASTNQTSMYLCASSKTGEAFFGQGTRLTVV.